This passage covers 8 T cell receptor beta chains from one sample sequenced in a study of T cell responses to AZD1222 COVID-19 vaccine. Sequencing was performed with immunoSEQ multiplex PCR; in TCRdb, only in-frame clones are kept and a portion is missing. The sample has approximately 190,000 clones, approximately 90% seen once. This specimen was peripheral blood, taken on day 0 of AZD1222 vaccination. These receptors all stem from an adult in good health.

This sequence joins TRBV5-1 and TRBJ2-7; 9 nucleotides agree with TRBD1. The junction had 5 bases not matched to a gene; V was cut back by 4 bases and J by 3 bases. This CDR3 has 14 residues. Looked up from germline, CDR1 is SGHRS and CDR2 is YFSETQ. CDR3: CASSPRDRDYEQYF. Written as DNA, the CDR3 is TGCGCCAGCAGCCCCCGGGACAGGGACTACGAGCAGTACTTC. The full variable domain, with the rest looked up from reference TRBV5-1 and TRBJ2-7, is KAGVTQTPRYLIKTRGQQVTLSCSPISGHRSVSWYQQTPGQGLQFLFEYFSETQRNKGNFPGRFSGRQFSNSRSEMNVSTLELGDSALYLCASSPRDRDYEQYFGPGTRLTVT.

Only a few counts were recorded for this clone. The rearrangement uses TRBV9 and TRBJ2-5; D is undetermined. CDR1 is SGDLS and CDR2 is YYNGEE in the germline V gene. Trimming removed 0 bases from V and 3 bases from J, with 15 bases in between. The CDR3 sequence is 16 residues long. The CDR3 DNA reads TGTGCCAGCAGCGTAGGTCTATCCCCGGCGGAAGAGACCCAGTACTTC. It is translated as CASSVGLSPAEETQYF.

J is TRBJ2-1 and V is TRBV27; TRBD1 might be the D (6 bases). CDR1 is MNHEY and CDR2 is SMNVEV in the germline V gene (reference sequence). Deletions cut 0 bases from V and 9 bases from J, with 9 bases between. There are 13 residues in the CDR3. The CDR3 region is CASSLSGAIEQFF. Written as DNA, the CDR3 is TGTGCCAGCAGTTTATCGGGGGCCATTGAGCAGTTCTTC.

The table lists this clone with a count of one. Other DNA sequences in the same sample also yield this CDR3. The chain recombines TRBV9 with TRBJ2-7; no reliable D call. The V end lost 0 bases, the J end lost 0 bases, and 7 bases lay between the germline ends. This CDR3 is 14 amino acids long. Germline values: CDR1 SGDLS, CDR2 YYNGEE. The DNA for the CDR3 is TGTGCCAGCAGCGTAGACCCAAGCTCCTACGAGCAGTACTTC. Protein product: CASSVDPSSYEQYF.

This clone was found a few times. The chain couples TRBV6-2 or TRBV6-3 to TRBJ1-2; D is unresolved. The CDR3 totals 12 residues. The germline V and J ends were trimmed by 2 bases and 4 bases, with 5 bases remaining between them. The germline V gene has CDR1 MNHEY and CDR2 SVGEGT. The CDR3 spells CASSYALYGYTF. The CDR3, as DNA: TGTGCCAGCAGTTACGCCCTCTATGGCTACACCTTC.

The chain is built from TRBV9 and TRBJ1-1; 11 nucleotides agree with TRBD1. V was clipped by 6 bases and J by 5 bases; unmatched bases: 3. CDR3 length equals 13 residues. The germline V gene encodes CDR1 SGDLS and CDR2 YYNGEE. CDR3 DNA sequence: TGTGCCAGCACGGGACAGGGGGGTACTGAAGCTTTCTTT. Protein product: CASTGQGGTEAFF.

The chain recombines TRBV25-1 with TRBJ1-2; 9 nucleotides line up with TRBD1. V trimming: 5 bases; J trimming: 2 bases; junction bases outside the gene matches: 3. The CDR3 is 14 amino acids. Germline CDR1 is MGHDK and CDR2 is SYGVNS. The CDR3 bases are TGTGCCAGCAGTAAAGGGACAGGGAACTATGGCTACACCTTC. Translating gives CASSKGTGNYGYTF.

The CDR3 DNA reads as TGTGCCAGCAGCTTGGGCGCCCGGGACTACGAGCAGTACTTC. It yields the protein CASSLGARDYEQYF. This rearrangement joins TRBV5-6 to TRBJ2-7; a possible D gene is TRBD2 (5 bases). Germline CDR1 and CDR2: SGHDT and YYEEEE. The ends were cut back, 0 bases at V and 3 bases at J, with 10 bases in the middle. This CDR3 region has 14 residues.